This T cell receptor (beta chain) came from a study of T cells in Graves' hyperthyroidism and ophthalmopathy. General study findings and limits: Blood also contained most expanded thyroid clonotypes above 0.001. Model predictions of ophthalmopathy came a median around 6.5 months before onset.

Amplification of TCR beta CDR3 regions was performed using RNA transcripts as template. First-round RT-PCR targeting the TCR CDR3 was performed with the HTBI primer set. TCRdb reprocessed the multiplex PCR reads with MiXCR, giving one entry per CDR3 protein. The repertoire holds more than 450,000 distinct CDR3 sequences, with 15% to 20% as singletons. From germline, CDR1 is MNHEY and CDR2 SVGAGI. The CDR3 totals 15 residues. This clonotype occurred once. The target antigen is unknown. Sequence at one end of the junction differs from germline and may be a read error. Duration under 3 months, a NOSPECS grade of at least 4, and a Clinical Activity Score of at least 3 characterized the ophthalmopathy patients.

The sequence was collected from a man aged 35 to 55 with Graves' ophthalmopathy. Sequencing was performed on blood. The rearrangement links TRBV6-5 to TRBJ2-7; a possible D gene is TRBD2 (6 bases). The CDR3 sequence is CASSYSDYLSYEQHF. Here the CDR3 DNA reads TGTGCCAGCAGTTACTCGGACTACCTTTCCTACGAGCAGCACTTC.